Described below is a single TCR beta chain sequence and its context. Data came from immunoSEQ multiplex PCR; TCRdb stores just in-frame clones and leaves some out. The sample shows about 140,000 clones, around 86% of them seen only once. The CDR3 extends over 14 amino acids. In germline, CDR1 is MNHNY, CDR2 SVGAGI (reference sequence). Trimming pared 0 bases from V and 3 bases from J, leaving 9 bases between. The sample comes from a study of blood T cell repertoires in COVID-19. The wider study: Whether acute or convalescent, the COVID-19 samples came from the United States, Italy and Spain. In each case, the material was cDNA or gDNA derived from T cells, B-cell-depleted T cells, or PBMCs.

The TCR comes from a human donor in a cohort sampled during active COVID-19. The sample consisted of peripheral blood. V usage is TRBV6-6 and J usage is TRBJ2-7, with D tentatively TRBD2 (6 bases). In nucleotides, the CDR3 is TGTGCCAGCAGTTACTCGCGGGGCGGCTACGAGCAGTACTTC. Protein: CASSYSRGGYEQYF.